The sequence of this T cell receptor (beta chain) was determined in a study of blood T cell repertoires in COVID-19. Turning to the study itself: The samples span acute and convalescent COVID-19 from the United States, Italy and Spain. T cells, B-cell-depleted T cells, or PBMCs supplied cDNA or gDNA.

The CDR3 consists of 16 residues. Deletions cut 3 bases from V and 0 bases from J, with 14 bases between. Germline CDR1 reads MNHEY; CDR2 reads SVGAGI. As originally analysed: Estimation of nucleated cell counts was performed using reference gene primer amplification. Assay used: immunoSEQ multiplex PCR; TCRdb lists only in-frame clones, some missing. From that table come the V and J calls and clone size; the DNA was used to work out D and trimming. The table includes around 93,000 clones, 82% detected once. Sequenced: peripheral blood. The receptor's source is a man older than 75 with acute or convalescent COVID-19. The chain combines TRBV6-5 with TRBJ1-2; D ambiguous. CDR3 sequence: CASSYSAPGSNYGYTF. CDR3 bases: TGTGCCAGCAGTTATTCGGCCCCGGGGTCTAACTATGGCTACACCTTC.